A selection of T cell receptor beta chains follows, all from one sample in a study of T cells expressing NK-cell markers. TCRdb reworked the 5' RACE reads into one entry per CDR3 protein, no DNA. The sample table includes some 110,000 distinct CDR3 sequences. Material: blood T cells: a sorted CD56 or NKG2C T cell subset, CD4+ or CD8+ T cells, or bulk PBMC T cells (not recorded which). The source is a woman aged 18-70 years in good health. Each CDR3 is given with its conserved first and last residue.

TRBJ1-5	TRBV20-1	CSAREGGILQPQHF
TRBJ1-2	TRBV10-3	CAISEGTYYGYTF
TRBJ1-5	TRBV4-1	CASSLDGGPYQPQHF
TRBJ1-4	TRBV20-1	CSARDRNNEKLFF
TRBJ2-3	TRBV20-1	CSARPADRDWDTQYF
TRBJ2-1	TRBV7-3	CASSPTPTDEQFF
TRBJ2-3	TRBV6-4	CASSDRAGGTQYF
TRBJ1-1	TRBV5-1	CASSLDPANTEAFF
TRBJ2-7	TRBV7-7	CASSYDRQGDTYEQYF
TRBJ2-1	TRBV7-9	CASSPPPGLVYNEQFF
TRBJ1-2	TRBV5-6	CASSPPTGGDGYTF
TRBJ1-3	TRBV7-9	CASSLWAESGNTIYF
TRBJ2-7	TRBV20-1	CSATPLGVPYEQYF
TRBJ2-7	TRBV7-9	CASSFRTGQPEQYF
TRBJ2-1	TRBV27	CASSSLGLQFF
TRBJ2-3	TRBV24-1	CATSDWTGGDTDTQYF
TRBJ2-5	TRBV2	CACSVREKEETQYF
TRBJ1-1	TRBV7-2	CASSLVFGGEVEAFF
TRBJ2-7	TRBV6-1	CATQAGNSYEQYF
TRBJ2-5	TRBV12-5	CASGSTGAKTQYF
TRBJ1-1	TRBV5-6	CASSLVSRTVEAFF
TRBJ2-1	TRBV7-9	CASSPERAGAYNEQFF
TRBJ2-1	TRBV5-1	CASSLDGGTGNEQFF
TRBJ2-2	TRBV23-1	CASPSAGEAGELFF
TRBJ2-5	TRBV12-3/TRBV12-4	CASVAGGQYQETQYF
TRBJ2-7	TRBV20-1	CSVSPGDRSYEQYF
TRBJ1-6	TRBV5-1	CASSLDLGQGGSPLHF
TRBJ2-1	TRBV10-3	CAISEGSIINEQFF
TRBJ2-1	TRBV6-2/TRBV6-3	CASSTGGPYNEQFF
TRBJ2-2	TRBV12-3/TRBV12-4	CASSLGGPDTGELFF
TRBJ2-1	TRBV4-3	CASSQDRGGRAYNEQFF
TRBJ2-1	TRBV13	CASSLPGLAGYEQFF
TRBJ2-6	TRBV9	CASSVAGLAAPDSGANVLTF
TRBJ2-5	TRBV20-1	CSARSWGSETQYF
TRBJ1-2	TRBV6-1	CASRTTGNYGYTF
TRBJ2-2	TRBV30	CAWSPSNTGELFF
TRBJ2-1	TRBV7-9	CASRTPTSDYEQFF
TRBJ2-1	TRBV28	CASSPQSRSNEQFF
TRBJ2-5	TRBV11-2	CASSLWGGVETQYF
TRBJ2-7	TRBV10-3	CAISESLRALPYEQYF
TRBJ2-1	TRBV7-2	CASSSTGLLFNEQFF
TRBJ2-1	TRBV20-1	CSARPTRLTSSSYNEQFF
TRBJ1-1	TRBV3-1	CASSWDSENTEAFF
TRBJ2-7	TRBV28	CASQPTSYSYEQYF
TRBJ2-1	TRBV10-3	CAISSNTPRGEQFF
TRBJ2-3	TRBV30	CAWRAAPVWRQEDTDTQYF
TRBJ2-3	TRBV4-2	CASSQDLSEGTDTQYF